The 17 T cell receptor beta chains reported below all come from one sample, sequenced in a study of T cell repertoires in cytomegalovirus infection. Via MiXCR, TCRdb re-called the reads, giving one row per CDR3 protein. Seen here are approximately 110,000 distinct CDR3 sequences, over 30% observed once, and the top ten hold roughly 50%. Which antigens these TCRs recognize remains unknown. Sequences were derived from CD8+ T cells from cultured PBMCs, sampled from culture after CMV antigen stimulation. All receptors derive from a human donor in good health (CMV status not recorded). Some clones in this sample may be carry-over from other donors' samples.

The gene calls are TRBV24-1 and TRBJ2-7, with D tentatively TRBD1 (5 bases). The CDR3 consists of 13 residues. From germline, CDR1 is KGHDR and CDR2 SFDVKD. V shed 5 bases and J shed 3 bases, with 10 bases lying between them. In DNA, the CDR3 is TGTGCCACCAGTGTTGACAGAGTCTACGAGCAGTACTTC. It translates to CATSVDRVYEQYF.

The chain links TRBV28 to TRBJ2-7; the match to TRBD1 covers 8 bases. The length of the CDR3 is 15 residues. CDR1 is MDHEN and CDR2 is SYDVKM in the germline V gene. The V and J ends lost 4 bases and 5 bases, in that order; junction bases with no gene match: 10. CDR3 in amino acids: CASSSLRQGRNEQYF. DNA for the CDR3: TGTGCCAGCAGTTCGCTCCGACAGGGGCGTAACGAGCAGTACTTC.

V usage is TRBV6-5 and J usage is TRBJ1-1; D remains unclear. Trimming shortened V by 11 bases and J by 6 bases, and 10 bases separated the two germline ends. CDR3 length equals 10 residues. Germline CDR1 is MNHEY and CDR2 is SVGAGI. CDR3 nucleotide sequence: TGTGCCGTCGGGGTCGCTGAAGCTTTCTTT. It specifies CAVGVAEAFF.

V gene TRBV4-1 combines with J gene TRBJ1-2, with D perhaps TRBD1 (6 bases). This CDR3 region has 18 residues. CDR1 and CDR2 (germline): MGHRA, YSYEKL. The V end lost 2 bases, the J end lost 1 base, and 20 bases lay between the germline ends. CDR3 protein: CASSQSRVVAGDNYGYTF. The CDR3 DNA reads TGCGCCAGCAGCCAAAGCAGGGTGGTAGCAGGGGATAACTATGGCTACACCTTC.

A few counts support this clonotype. J is TRBJ2-7 and V is TRBV7-9; 7 bases agree with TRBD2. J was trimmed by 0 bases and V by 4 bases; bases with no gene match: 9. This CDR3 region has 16 residues. Germline CDR1 is SEHNR and CDR2 is FQNEAQ (reference sequence). The CDR3 here is CASSSLSGITSYEQYF. As DNA, the CDR3 is TGTGCCAGCAGCTCACTAAGCGGGATAACCTCCTACGAGCAGTACTTC. Together with reference TRBV7-9 and TRBJ2-7, the CDR3 gives the full variable domain: DTGVSQNPRHKITKRGQNVTFRCDPISEHNRLYWYRQTLGQGPEFLTYFQNEAQLEKSRLLSDRFSAERPKGSFSTLEIQRTEQGDSAMYLCASSSLSGITSYEQYFGPGTRLTVT.

V and J are TRBV14 and TRBJ2-7; TRBD2 aligns across 14 bases. The V segment lost 2 bases and the J segment 2 bases; nucleotides outside the gene matches: 2. Germline V gene sequence: CDR1 SGHDN, CDR2 FVKESK. The CDR3 is made up of 16 amino acids. This CDR3 is CASSQWTSGGTYEQYF. The CDR3, as DNA: TGTGCCAGCAGCCAATGGACTAGCGGGGGGACCTACGAGCAGTACTTC.

The chain uses TRBV4-1 and TRBJ2-1; 12 bases are shared with TRBD2. The germline gives CDR1 MGHRA, CDR2 YSYEKL. V lost 0 bases and J lost 7; bases outside the gene matches: 10. The CDR3 spans 18 residues. CDR3 sequence reads: CASSQEAELAGGINEQFF. CDR3 coding DNA: TGCGCCAGCAGCCAAGAAGCCGAACTAGCGGGGGGTATAAATGAGCAGTTCTTC.

V is TRBV12-3 or TRBV12-4 and J is TRBJ1-1, with D uncertain. Trimming stripped 2 bases from V and 4 bases from J, with 5 bases between. This CDR3 has 12 residues. The CDR3 spells CASSLYGTEAFF. In nucleotides, the CDR3 is TGTGCCAGCAGTTTATACGGCACTGAAGCTTTCTTT.

The chain joins TRBV14 to TRBJ1-5, with D uncertain. CDR1 and CDR2 from the germline V gene are SGHDN and FVKESK. V shed 4 bases and J shed 3 bases, with 19 bases lying between them. CDR3 length equals 17 residues. The CDR3 reads CASSLGCGVGFNQPQHF. CDR3 bases: TGTGCCAGCAGCCTTGGGTGTGGCGTTGGGTTCAATCAGCCCCAGCATTTT. The complete variable domain, with remaining parts taken from reference TRBV14 and TRBJ1-5, reads EAGVTQFPSHSVIEKGQTVTLRCDPISGHDNLYWYRRVMGKEIKFLLHFVKESKQDESGMPNNRFLAERTGGTYSTLKVQPAELEDSGVYFCASSLGCGVGFNQPQHFGDGTRLSIL.

The chain uses TRBV7-9 and TRBJ1-2; D not certain. This CDR3 region has 15 residues. The germline V gene encodes CDR1 SEHNR and CDR2 FQNEAQ (reference sequence). Between the trimmed V and J ends, which lost 1 base and 6 bases, there was a span of 15 bases. In nucleotides, the CDR3 is TGTGCCAGCAGCTTAGATAGGTATCCATACAATGGCTACACCTTC. This encodes CASSLDRYPYNGYTF.

This sequence joins TRBV19 and TRBJ2-2; D might be TRBD2 (6 bases). The germline V gene encodes CDR1 LNHDA and CDR2 SQIVND (reference sequence). CDR3 length: 15 residues. V lost 5 bases and J lost 3, with 13 bases in between. The CDR3, as DNA: TGTGCCAGTAGTCCGCGGGACGGATACACCGGGGAGCTGTTTTTT. Its protein is CASSPRDGYTGELFF. The whole variable domain, remainder taken from reference TRBV19 and TRBJ2-2, is DGGITQSPKYLFRKEGQNVTLSCEQNLNHDAMYWYRQDPGQGLRLIYYSQIVNDFQKGDIAEGYSVSREKKESFPLTVTSAQKNPTAFYLCASSPRDGYTGELFFGEGSRLTVL.

Here the CDR3 reads CASRPLAGGQETQYF. The CDR3 bases are TGTGCCAGCAGGCCACTAGCGGGGGGCCAAGAGACCCAGTACTTC. This chain connects TRBV3-1 to TRBJ2-5, with 12 bases that match TRBD2. CDR1 and CDR2 (germline): LGHDT, YNNKEL (reference sequence). Losses at the gene ends were 6 bases for V and 1 base for J; bases not matched to a gene: 3. The CDR3 sequence is 15 residues long.

J is TRBJ1-6 and V is TRBV7-6; unclear D gene. V was trimmed by 5 bases and J by 9 bases, leaving 17 bases between them. The CDR3 spans 15 residues. Germline values: CDR1 SGHVS, CDR2 FNYEAQ. CDR3 sequence: CASSPDDLISSPLHF. The CDR3 coding sequence is TGTGCCAGCAGCCCAGATGACCTTATCAGTTCACCCCTCCACTTT.

The V call is TRBV7-9, the J call TRBJ2-7; D perhaps matches TRBD2 (5 bases). V shed 1 base and J shed 5 bases, with 6 bases lying between them. Germline V lookup: CDR1 SEHNR, CDR2 FQNEAQ (reference sequence). CDR3 length equals 12 residues. DNA of the CDR3: TGTGCCAGCAGCTTAGAGAGGGACGAGCAGTACTTC. Amino acids: CASSLERDEQYF. The full variable domain, rest sourced from reference TRBV7-9 and TRBJ2-7, is DTGVSQNPRHKITKRGQNVTFRCDPISEHNRLYWYRQTLGQGPEFLTYFQNEAQLEKSRLLSDRFSAERPKGSFSTLEIQRTEQGDSAMYLCASSLERDEQYFGPGTRLTVT.

For the CDR3, the DNA is TGTGCCATCAGTGAGCCCGGACAGGGGGCCAACACTGAAGCTTTCTTT. It specifies CAISEPGQGANTEAFF. The chain employs TRBV10-3 and TRBJ1-1; the match to TRBD1 covers 11 bases. The CDR3 is made up of 16 amino acids. V dropped 2 bases and J dropped 2; count of bases not matched to a gene: 4. CDR1 and CDR2 from the germline V gene are ENHRY and SYGVKD.

The J gene is TRBJ2-5, the V gene TRBV11-2; D not certain. This CDR3 is 14 amino acids long. V gave up 5 bases and J gave up 0 bases, with 10 bases separating them. The germline CDR1 and CDR2 sequences are SGHAT and FQNNGV. The CDR3 region is CASSNPQYQETQYF. The CDR3 coding sequence is TGTGCCAGCAGCAACCCCCAGTACCAAGAGACCCAGTACTTC.

This clonotype was observed a few times. This chain joins TRBV7-9 and TRBJ2-1; 7 nucleotides line up with TRBD1. Germline V gives CDR1 SEHNR, CDR2 FQNEAQ (reference sequence). The CDR3 is 12 residues long. With 6 bases clipped from V and 9 bases from J, the junction kept 5 bases outside the gene matches. The CDR3 region is CASRTGFGEQFF. The DNA for the CDR3 is TGTGCCAGCAGGACAGGGTTCGGTGAGCAGTTCTTC.